This T cell receptor beta chain was recorded in a study of blood T cells in healthy people across ages. Then a second PCR, running roughly 7 to 11 cycles, was carried out with a sample-barcoded 5' primer and a J-beta primer mix. Each cDNA molecule, via a template-switch adaptor with 12 random nucleotides, was tagged. TCRdb reprocessed the 5' RACE reads via MiXCR and lists one record per CDR3 protein. The sample shows approximately 820,000 distinct CDR3 sequences, roughly 44% of them seen only once. Findings and limits, study-wide: PBMCs that were unsorted prevented a conclusive naive versus antigen-experienced comparison.

As concerns this clonotype: Its antigen is not known. One end of the junction does not line up with germline, which may come from a read error.

Individuals who donated were healthy Caucasians from Russia aged roughly 6 to 95. CDR3 size: 17 residues. Germline assignment: CDR1 SSHAT and CDR2 FNYEAQ (reference sequence). The rearrangement uses TRBV7-7 and TRBJ2-3, with D possibly matching TRBD1 (7 bases). The sequencing sample was made of blood. The sequence derives from a man in his fifties or sixties in good health. Here the CDR3 reads CASSLKFAGGLADTQYF. The DNA of the CDR3 is TGTGCTAGCAGCCTAAAGTTCGCAGGGGGACTGGCAGATACGCAGTATTTT.